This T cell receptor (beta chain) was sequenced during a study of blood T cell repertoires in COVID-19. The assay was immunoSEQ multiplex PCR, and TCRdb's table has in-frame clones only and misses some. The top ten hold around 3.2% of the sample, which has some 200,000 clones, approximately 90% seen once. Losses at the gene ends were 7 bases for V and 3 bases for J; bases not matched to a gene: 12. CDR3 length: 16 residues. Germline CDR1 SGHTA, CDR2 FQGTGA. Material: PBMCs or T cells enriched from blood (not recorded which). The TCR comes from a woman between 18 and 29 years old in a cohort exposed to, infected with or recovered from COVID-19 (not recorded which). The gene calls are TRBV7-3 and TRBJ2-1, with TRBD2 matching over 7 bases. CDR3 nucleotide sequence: TGTGCCAGCAAATACCTAAGCGGGATCGTCTACAATGAGCAGTTCTTC. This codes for CASKYLSGIVYNEQFF.